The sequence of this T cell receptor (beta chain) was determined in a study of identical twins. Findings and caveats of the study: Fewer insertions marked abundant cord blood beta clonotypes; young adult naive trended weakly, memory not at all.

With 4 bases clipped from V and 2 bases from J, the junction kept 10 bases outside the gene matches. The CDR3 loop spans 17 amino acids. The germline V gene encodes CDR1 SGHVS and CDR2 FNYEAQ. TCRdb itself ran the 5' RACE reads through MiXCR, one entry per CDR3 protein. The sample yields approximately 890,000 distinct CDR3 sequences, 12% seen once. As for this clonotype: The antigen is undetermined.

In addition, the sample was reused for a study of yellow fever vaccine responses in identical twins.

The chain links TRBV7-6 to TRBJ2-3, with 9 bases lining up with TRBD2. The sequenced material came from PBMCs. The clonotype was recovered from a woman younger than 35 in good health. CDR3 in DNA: TGTGCCAGCAGCTCAAGATCGACTAGCGGATTCACAGATACGCAGTATTTT. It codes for CASSSRSTSGFTDTQYF.